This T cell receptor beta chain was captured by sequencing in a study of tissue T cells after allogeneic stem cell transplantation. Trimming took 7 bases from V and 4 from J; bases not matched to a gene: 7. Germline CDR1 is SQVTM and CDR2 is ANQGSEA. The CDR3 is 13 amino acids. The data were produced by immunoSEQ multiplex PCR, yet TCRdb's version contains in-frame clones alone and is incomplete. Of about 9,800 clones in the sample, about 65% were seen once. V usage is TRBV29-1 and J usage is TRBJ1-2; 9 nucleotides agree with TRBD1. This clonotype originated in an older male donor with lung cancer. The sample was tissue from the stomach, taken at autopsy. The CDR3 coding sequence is TGCAGCGCAACAGGGGGCATTAGCTATGGCTACACCTTC. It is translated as CSATGGISYGYTF.